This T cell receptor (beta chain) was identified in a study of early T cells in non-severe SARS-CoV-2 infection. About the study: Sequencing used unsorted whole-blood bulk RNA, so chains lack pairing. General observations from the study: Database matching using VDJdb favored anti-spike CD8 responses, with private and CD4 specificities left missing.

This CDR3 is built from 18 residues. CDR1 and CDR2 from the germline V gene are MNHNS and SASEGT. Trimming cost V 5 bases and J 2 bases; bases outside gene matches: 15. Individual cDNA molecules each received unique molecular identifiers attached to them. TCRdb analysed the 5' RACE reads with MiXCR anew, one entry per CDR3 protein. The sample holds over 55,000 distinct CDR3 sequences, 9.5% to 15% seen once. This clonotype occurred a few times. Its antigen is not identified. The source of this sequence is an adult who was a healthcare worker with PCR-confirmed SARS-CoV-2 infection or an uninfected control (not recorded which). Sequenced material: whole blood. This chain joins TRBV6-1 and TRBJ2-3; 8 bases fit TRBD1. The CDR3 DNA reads TGTGCCAGCAGTAAACAGGGGGTAGCAGGGAGCTACACAGATACGCAGTATTTT. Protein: CASSKQGVAGSYTDTQYF.